The 26 T cell receptor beta chains presented below share a single source sample, sequenced in a study of glioma-infiltrating T cells. Amplification of TCR alpha and beta CDR3 regions from RNA used iRepertoire nested multiplex PCR. One entry per CDR3 protein results from TCRdb running MiXCR on the multiplex PCR reads. The table includes under 20,000 distinct CDR3 sequences, roughly 64% detected once. The specimen sequenced was glioma tissue, nonneoplastic brain tissue, or PBMCs (not recorded which). Source of these receptors: a human donor with low-grade glioma or glioblastoma, undergoing nonglioma brain surgery, or in good health (not recorded which).

This clonotype is medium-sized (0.01 to 0.1%) in the sample. The genes are TRBV20-1 and TRBJ1-6; D not certain. CDR3 length equals 15 residues. The V and J ends lost 2 bases and 8 bases respectively, with 16 bases between them. Germline V gives CDR1 DFQATT, CDR2 SNEGSKA (reference sequence). The DNA for the CDR3 is TGCAGTGCTAGATCCACGACTGCTCGATATTCACCCCTCCACTTT. This translates into CSARSTTARYSPLHF.

By sample fraction, this clonotype is medium-sized. V and J are TRBV20-1 and TRBJ1-5; D might be TRBD1 (5 bases). The CDR3 covers 15 residues. Per the germline V gene, CDR1 is DFQATT and CDR2 is SNEGSKA (reference sequence). Trimming stripped 3 bases from V and 6 bases from J, with 18 bases between. In DNA form, the CDR3 reads TGCAGTGCTAGGCCCTCTGATGGGACCAGTCAGCCCCAGCATTTT. Translated: CSARPSDGTSQPQHF.

Here the CDR3 DNA reads TGTGCCAGCAGTTATTCGACGGTTGCGAGGGGCACTGAAGCTTTCTTT. Its protein is CASSYSTVARGTEAFF. This chain uses TRBV6-6 with TRBJ1-1; tentatively, D is TRBD1 (5 bases). This CDR3 comprises 16 residues. Germline lookup yields CDR1 MNHNY and CDR2 SVGAGI (reference sequence). V shed 3 bases and J shed 4 bases, with 18 bases lying between them.

The chain carries TRBV6-1 and TRBJ2-3; a weak D match, TRBD2 (5 bases). The germline CDR1 and CDR2 sequences are MNHNS and SASEGT. The length of the CDR3 is 14 residues. Trimming shortened V by 6 bases and J by 5 bases, and 15 bases separated the two germline ends. The chain's CDR3 is CASSRLQKRDTQYF. As DNA, the CDR3 is TGTGCCAGCAGCCGACTACAAAAGCGAGATACGCAGTATTTT.

This clonotype was recorded at least ten times. The rearrangement uses TRBV3-1 and TRBJ2-7; D is ambiguous. Trimming shortened V by 4 bases and J by 0 bases, and 7 bases separated the two germline ends. Germline CDR1 LGHDT, CDR2 YNNKEL (reference sequence). The CDR3 runs 13 residues. In DNA, the CDR3 is TGTGCCAGCAGCCCGTTGACCTCCTACGAGCAGTACTTC. It yields the protein CASSPLTSYEQYF.

J is TRBJ1-4 and V is TRBV27, with 7 positions matching TRBD1. Germline CDR1 MNHEY, CDR2 SMNVEV (reference sequence). The CDR3 totals 17 residues. The V and J ends lost 9 bases and 6 bases, in that order; junction bases with no gene match: 19. CDR3: CARSLVPTGSAYEKLFF. The CDR3 DNA follows: TGTGCCAGAAGTCTTGTTCCGACAGGGTCGGCTTATGAAAAACTGTTTTTT.

The chain uses TRBV6-2 or TRBV6-3 and TRBJ2-1, with TRBD2 matching over 8 bases. The germline gives CDR1 MNHEY, CDR2 SVGEGT. CDR3 length: 17 amino acids. Trimming at V came to 2 bases and at J to 2 bases, leaving 8 bases not matched to a gene. CDR3 nucleotide sequence: TGTGCCAGCAGTTACCTCGGGGGGGAAAGGACCTACAATGAGCAGTTCTTC. Its protein is CASSYLGGERTYNEQFF.

V and J are TRBV27 and TRBJ1-1; D ambiguous. CDR3 size: 13 residues. Germline assignment: CDR1 MNHEY and CDR2 SMNVEV (reference sequence). Deletions cut 6 bases from V and 1 base from J, with 9 bases between. The CDR3 loop is CASRLQRNTEAFF. In nucleotides, the CDR3 is TGTGCCAGCAGGCTCCAGAGGAACACTGAAGCTTTCTTT.

The genes are TRBV6-2 or TRBV6-3 and TRBJ1-5; 10 bases are a match to TRBD1. J lost 4 bases, V lost 1 base, and 4 bases had no gene match. This CDR3 has 16 amino acids. Germline assignment: CDR1 MNHEY and CDR2 SVGEGT. DNA of the CDR3: TGTGCCAGCAGTTACTGGCGGACAGGGGGGAATCAGCCCCAGCATTTT. Amino acid sequence: CASSYWRTGGNQPQHF.

The CDR3 DNA follows: TGTGCCAGCAGCTGGGCGCTAGCGGGGGCGGCTCGCGAGCAGTACTTC. It codes for CASSWALAGAAREQYF. The V call is TRBV7-2, the J call TRBJ2-7; 10 bases line up with TRBD2. The germline gives CDR1 SGHTA, CDR2 FQGNSA. The junction had 12 bases not matched to a gene; V was cut back by 4 bases and J by 6 bases. The CDR3 spans 16 residues. The full variable domain, with the rest looked up from reference TRBV7-2 and TRBJ2-7, is GAGVSQSPSNKVTEKGKDVELRCDPISGHTALYWYRQSLGQGLEFLIYFQGNSAPDKSGLPSDRFSAERTGGSVSTLTIQRTQQEDSAVYLCASSWALAGAAREQYFGPGTRLTVT.

The chain employs TRBV6-6 and TRBJ2-7; D is perhaps TRBD1 (5 bases). The germline gives CDR1 MNHNY, CDR2 SVGAGI (reference sequence). Trimming shortened V by 5 bases and J by 6 bases, and 17 bases separated the two germline ends. The CDR3 runs to 14 residues. This chain's CDR3 is CASSNHQGKGEQYF. CDR3 sequence (DNA): TGTGCCAGCAGTAACCACCAGGGAAAGGGCGAGCAGTACTTC.

The CDR3 region is CASSPGQGNTEAFF. CDR3 in DNA: TGTGCCAGCAGTCCCGGACAGGGAAACACTGAAGCTTTCTTT. The V call is TRBV2, the J call TRBJ1-1; 8 nucleotides agree with TRBD1. The CDR3 runs to 14 residues. V lost 5 bases, J lost 2 bases, and 4 bases stayed unmatched. CDR1 and CDR2 (germline): SNHLY, FYNNEI. Supplemented by reference TRBV2 and TRBJ1-1, the full variable domain reads EPEVTQTPSHQVTQMGQEVILRCVPISNHLYFYWYRQILGQKVEFLVSFYNNEISEKSEIFDDQFSVERPDGSNFTLKIRSTKLEDSAMYFCASSPGQGNTEAFFGQGTRLTVV.

V is TRBV6-2 or TRBV6-3 and J is TRBJ2-3; 14 bases map to TRBD2. The CDR3 sequence is 16 residues long. The germline CDR1 and CDR2 sequences are MNHEY and SVGEGT. The J segment lost 6 bases and the V segment lost 2 bases, leaving 4 bases of the junction unmatched. CDR3 DNA: TGTGCCAGCAGTTACGGGACTAGCGGGAGATGGGATACGCAGTATTTT. Translation: CASSYGTSGRWDTQYF.

This clonotype was detected many times. This chain links TRBV28 with TRBJ2-5; D is ambiguous. CDR3 length: 14 amino acids. The germline V gene has CDR1 MDHEN and CDR2 SYDVKM. Trimming removed 1 base at V and 7 bases at J, with 13 bases between. In DNA form, the CDR3 reads TGTGCCAGCAGTTTATTGTATCAAAAAGGGACCCAGTACTTC. Translation: CASSLLYQKGTQYF.

This clonotype was detected once. The chain links TRBV6-5 to TRBJ2-3; maybe TRBD1 (6 bases). CDR1 is MNHEY, CDR2 SVGAGI, per germline. This CDR3 spans 13 amino acids. The germline V and J ends were trimmed by 6 bases and 1 base, with 8 bases remaining between them. The CDR3 region is CASRDSGTDTQYF. Here the CDR3 DNA reads TGTGCCAGCAGGGACAGTGGCACAGATACGCAGTATTTT.

The chain has TRBV15 and TRBJ2-1; TRBD2 agrees at 7 bases. This CDR3 is 17 amino acids long. J gave up 1 base and V 0 bases, and 6 bases lay outside the gene matches. Germline values: CDR1 LNHNV, CDR2 YYDKDF (reference sequence). The CDR3, as DNA: TGTGCCACCAGCAGAGAACCGCGGGAGTTATCCTACAATGAGCAGTTCTTC. Amino acid sequence: CATSREPRELSYNEQFF.

This clonotype was counted at least ten times. This rearrangement joins TRBV6-1 to TRBJ2-7; tentative D call: TRBD1 (5 bases). The CDR3 totals 13 residues. Germline CDR1 MNHNS, CDR2 SASEGT. V lost 7 bases to trimming and J lost 3 bases, with 13 bases between them. For the CDR3, the DNA is TGTGCCAGCAAGACAACAGACAGCTACGAGCAGTACTTC. Protein product: CASKTTDSYEQYF.

Many counts were recorded for this clonotype. This chain links TRBV7-6 with TRBJ2-2; maybe TRBD1 (6 bases). Germline lookup yields CDR1 SGHVS and CDR2 FNYEAQ. The V end lost 2 bases, the J end lost 8 bases, and 12 bases lay between the germline ends. CDR3 length: 14 residues. The CDR3 bases are TGTGCCAGCAGCTTAAACAGGGCGGAGGGGGAGCTGTTTTTT. Amino acid sequence: CASSLNRAEGELFF.

This clonotype was found many times. The genes are TRBV7-2 and TRBJ2-3; 7 bases map to TRBD2. V dropped 4 bases and J dropped 0; count of bases not matched to a gene: 1. This CDR3 contains 14 residues. CDR1 is SGHTA, CDR2 FQGNSA, per germline. The CDR3 DNA reads as TGTGCCAGCAGCTCTAGCGGCAGCACAGATACGCAGTATTTT. Its translation: CASSSSGSTDTQYF.

The sample holds one count of this clonotype. V and J are TRBV7-2 and TRBJ2-5, with TRBD2 matching 14 bases. CDR3 length: 16 amino acids. CDR1 and CDR2 (germline): SGHTA, FQGNSA. Losses at the gene ends were 5 bases for V and 5 bases for J; bases not matched to a gene: 7. The CDR3 nucleotides read TGTGCCAGCAGCCCCTACGGACTAGCGGGGGGCGAGACCCAGTACTTC. This encodes CASSPYGLAGGETQYF.

The chain carries TRBV20-1 and TRBJ2-7, with 8 bases aligning to TRBD2. The CDR3 spans 14 residues. The germline V gene has CDR1 DFQATT and CDR2 SNEGSKA (reference sequence). With 3 bases clipped from V and 3 bases from J, the junction kept 7 bases outside the gene matches. The DNA for the CDR3 is TGCAGTGCTAGCCGGCCGGGGGGGTTCTACGAGCAGTACTTC. Protein sequence: CSASRPGGFYEQYF.

This chain uses TRBV4-3 with TRBJ1-1; D may be TRBD1 (5 bases). CDR1 and CDR2 (germline): LGHNA, YSLEER. This CDR3 has 13 residues. V was clipped by 2 bases and J by 5 bases, with 9 bases between them. This CDR3 reads CASSQTDTTEAFF. CDR3 nucleotide sequence: TGCGCCAGCAGCCAAACGGACACTACTGAAGCTTTCTTT.

V is TRBV6-2 or TRBV6-3 and J is TRBJ1-1; D possibly corresponds to TRBD1 (6 bases). This CDR3 has 13 residues. Germline values: CDR1 MNHEY, CDR2 SVGEGT. The germline V and J ends were trimmed by 6 bases and 2 bases, with 10 bases remaining between them. The CDR3 protein is CASRGAGNTEAFF. CDR3 bases: TGTGCCAGCAGGGGGGCGGGCAACACTGAAGCTTTCTTT.

As concerns this clonotype: The junction departs from germline at one end; a sequencing error may be responsible. The chain couples TRBV6-2 or TRBV6-3 to TRBJ1-6, with TRBD1 as a possible D gene (5 bases). CDR3 length: 14 amino acids. The germline V gene has CDR1 MNHEY and CDR2 SVGEGT. The CDR3 DNA reads TGTGCCAGCAGTCTTCTAGGGGAGGATTCACCCCTCAACTTT. This gives the protein CASSLLGEDSPLNF.

This chain connects TRBV2 to TRBJ1-6, with D perhaps matching TRBD1 (5 bases). The CDR3 covers 13 residues. Trimming removed 7 bases from V and 6 bases from J, with 10 bases in between. Germline-derived CDR1 and CDR2 are SNHLY and FYNNEI. The CDR3 DNA is TGTGCCAGCAATGGGCAGGGTAATTCACCCCTCCACTTT. The encoded protein is CASNGQGNSPLHF.

The chain uses TRBV11-2 and TRBJ2-3; 8 nucleotides line up with TRBD2. V gave up 5 bases and J gave up 0 bases; unmatched junction bases: 7. Germline CDR1 SGHAT, CDR2 FQNNGV. The CDR3 is 16 amino acids. This chain's CDR3 is CASSQSGSLSTDTQYF. The CDR3 DNA sequence: TGTGCCAGCAGCCAAAGCGGGAGCCTGAGCACAGATACGCAGTATTTT.